This T cell receptor beta chain was obtained from a study of blood T cell repertoires in COVID-19. As for the study in general: Italy, Spain and the United States were the sources of the convalescent and acute COVID-19 samples.

Produced via immunoSEQ multiplex PCR; TCRdb's table is partial and in-frame only. The sample consists of 250,000 to 300,000 clones, 80% to 90% of them appearing once. This clone has only one observation. The CDR3 has 14 residues. In germline, CDR1 is SEHNR, CDR2 FQNEAQ (reference sequence). V shed 1 base and J shed 6 bases, with 10 bases lying between them. The chain links TRBV7-9 to TRBJ2-1, with D maybe TRBD1 (5 bases). The TCR comes from a man aged 60-69 years with acute or convalescent COVID-19. Sequencing used peripheral blood. The CDR3 region is CASSLGVQGNEQFF. The CDR3 nucleotides read TGTGCCAGCAGCTTAGGGGTGCAGGGCAATGAGCAGTTCTTC. Full variable domain (rest looked up from reference TRBV7-9 and TRBJ2-1): DTGVSQNPRHKITKRGQNVTFRCDPISEHNRLYWYRQTLGQGPEFLTYFQNEAQLEKSRLLSDRFSAERPKGSFSTLEIQRTEQGDSAMYLCASSLGVQGNEQFFGPGTRLTVL.